Listed below are T cell receptor beta chains from one sample, sequenced in a study of T cells after yellow fever vaccination. MiXCR, run by TCRdb on the 5' RACE reads, gives a single entry per CDR3 protein. The data show 250,000 to 300,000 distinct CDR3 sequences, 10% to 15% seen once. The specimen comprised CD4+ T cells sorted from PBMCs, sampled 45 days after the yellow fever booster vaccination. The receptors here all came from a young man who received the YFV17D yellow fever vaccine. Each CDR3 is given with its conserved first and last residue. D genes are given only for firm matches. The size of a clone is reported for some rows only, either as once, few or many, or as a class for expanded clones.

V,J,size,D,CDR3,DNA
TRBV6-2/TRBV6-3,TRBJ2-1,.,TRBD2,CASSYSRGRANEQFF,TGTGCCAGCAGTTACTCTCGCGGGAGGGCTAATGAGCAGTTCTTC
TRBV20-1,TRBJ2-7,.,.,CSASPESYEQYF,TGCAGTGCTAGCCCTGAATCCTACGAGCAGTACTTC
TRBV5-1,TRBJ2-2,few,.,CASSGFGELFF,TGCGCCAGCAGCGGGTTCGGGGAGCTGTTTTTT
TRBV9,TRBJ1-2,few,.,CASSAAMVGGYTF,TGTGCCAGCAGCGCAGCGATGGTGGGGGGCTACACCTTC
TRBV5-1,TRBJ2-3,few,.,CASSLDLPTSTDTQYF,TGCGCCAGCAGCTTGGACCTCCCAACTAGCACAGATACGCAGTATTTT
TRBV12-3/TRBV12-4,TRBJ2-5,.,TRBD2,CASRRLAGEAETQYF,TGTGCCAGCAGACGCCTAGCGGGAGAGGCGGAGACCCAGTACTTC
TRBV12-3/TRBV12-4,TRBJ2-7,few,TRBD2,CASSPRTSGLPYEQYF,TGTGCCAGCAGCCCCCGGACTAGCGGTCTCCCATACGAGCAGTACTTC
TRBV27,TRBJ2-7,.,TRBD2,CASSFLAGAVEQYF,TGTGCCAGCAGTTTTCTCGCGGGAGCCGTCGAGCAGTACTTC
TRBV12-3/TRBV12-4,TRBJ2-7,.,TRBD2,CASSLLAGGHEQYF,TGTGCCAGCAGTTTATTAGCGGGAGGGCACGAGCAGTACTTC
TRBV11-1,TRBJ2-1,many,.,CASSGRRNEQFF,TGTGCCAGCAGCGGGCGAAGGAATGAGCAGTTCTTC
TRBV14,TRBJ2-5,many,.,CASSQDRNQETQYF,TGTGCCAGCAGCCAAGACCGAAATCAAGAGACCCAGTACTTC
TRBV7-2,TRBJ2-1,many,TRBD2,CASSSTSGQYNEQFF,TGTGCCAGCAGCTCGACTAGCGGGCAGTACAATGAGCAGTTCTTC
TRBV14,TRBJ2-2,few,TRBD2,CASSLASGRVTGELFF,TGTGCCAGCAGCCTTGCTAGCGGGAGAGTCACCGGGGAGCTGTTTTTT
TRBV6-2/TRBV6-3,TRBJ2-2,few,TRBD2,CASGHSAGFTGELFF,TGTGCCAGCGGACACTCAGCGGGGTTCACCGGGGAGCTGTTTTTT
TRBV20-1,TRBJ2-3,.,TRBD2,CSMTSGVTDTQYF,TGCAGTATGACTAGCGGGGTCACAGATACGCAGTATTTT
TRBV9,TRBJ2-3,few,.,CASSPAPGNTDTQYF,TGTGCCAGCAGCCCCGCACCGGGGAACACAGATACGCAGTATTTT
TRBV29-1,TRBJ2-7,.,.,CSVEGTRESSYEQYF,TGCAGCGTTGAAGGAACGAGGGAATCGTCCTACGAGCAGTACTTC
TRBV7-2,TRBJ2-4,.,.,CASSLIQGGGENIQYF,TGTGCCAGCAGCCTCATTCAGGGCGGAGGGGAAAACATTCAGTACTTC
TRBV7-6,TRBJ2-3,few,.,CASSKTSGTQYF,TGTGCCAGCAGCAAGACTAGTGGTACGCAGTATTTT
TRBV5-5,TRBJ2-3,many,.,CASSSDTDTQYF,TGTGCCAGCAGCTCTGACACAGATACGCAGTATTTT
TRBV3-1,TRBJ2-1,few,TRBD2,CASSRAGLAGVGEQFF,TGTGCCAGCAGCCGAGCGGGACTAGCGGGAGTTGGGGAGCAGTTCTTC
TRBV20-1,TRBJ2-1,.,TRBD2,CSASRLAGDNEQFF,TGCAGTGCTAGCAGACTAGCGGGAGACAATGAGCAGTTCTTC
TRBV4-2,TRBJ2-1,few,.,CASSQDTGSHNEQFF,TGTGCCAGCAGCCAAGACACCGGGAGTCACAATGAGCAGTTCTTC
TRBV6-1,TRBJ2-1,.,.,CASRSSSVNEQFF,TGTGCCAGCAGGTCATCTAGCGTCAATGAGCAGTTCTTC
TRBV7-2,TRBJ1-6,.,TRBD1,CASSPGTANSPLHF,TGTGCCAGCAGCCCCGGGACAGCTAATTCACCCCTCCACTTT
TRBV5-1,TRBJ2-2,.,.,CASSLDGSAGELFF,TGCGCCAGCAGCTTGGATGGGTCAGCCGGGGAGCTGTTTTTT
TRBV29-1,TRBJ2-1,few,.,CSVGPSSYNEQFF,TGCAGCGTTGGGCCAAGCTCCTACAATGAGCAGTTCTTC
TRBV12-3/TRBV12-4,TRBJ1-1,.,.,CASQKGPGEAFF,TGTGCCAGCCAAAAAGGTCCAGGAGAAGCTTTCTTT
TRBV20-1,TRBJ1-3,few,.,CSASQGIGNTIYF,TGCAGTGCTTCCCAGGGGATAGGAAACACCATATATTTT
TRBV4-3,TRBJ1-1,few,.,CASSQLGGTEAFF,TGCGCCAGCAGCCAACTAGGGGGCACTGAAGCTTTCTTT
TRBV7-2,TRBJ1-2,.,.,CASTPEGAGSYGYTF,TGTGCCAGCACTCCAGAAGGGGCAGGGTCCTATGGCTACACCTTC
TRBV20-1,TRBJ1-5,few,TRBD1,CSAGIRGQSNQPQHF,TGCAGTGCCGGCATCAGGGGGCAGAGCAATCAGCCCCAGCATTTT
TRBV30,TRBJ1-1,.,.,CAWSRPSGTEAFF,TGTGCCTGGAGTCGACCGTCCGGCACTGAAGCTTTCTTT
TRBV7-6,TRBJ2-5,few,.,CASSFGPTPETQYF,TGTGCCAGCAGTTTTGGCCCAACCCCAGAGACCCAGTACTTC
TRBV29-1,TRBJ1-1,few,.,CSVGARGNTEAFF,TGCAGCGTTGGGGCCCGGGGGAACACTGAAGCTTTCTTT
TRBV21-1,TRBJ1-2,many,.,CASSKGKEDPRNYGYTF,TGTGCCAGCAGCAAAGGTAAAGAGGATCCTCGCAACTATGGCTACACCTTC
TRBV12-3/TRBV12-4,TRBJ2-5,.,TRBD2,CASRRGTSGQETQYF,TGTGCCAGCAGGCGCGGGACTAGCGGTCAAGAGACCCAGTACTTC
TRBV7-9,TRBJ2-5,.,.,CASRQEETQYF,TGTGCCAGTCGACAGGAAGAGACCCAGTACTTC
TRBV20-1,TRBJ2-3,.,.,CSAREGALDTQYF,TGCAGTGCTAGAGAAGGGGCCTTAGATACGCAGTATTTT
TRBV7-2,TRBJ2-3,.,TRBD1,CASSPTPGQGLRQYF,TGTGCCAGCAGCCCGACCCCGGGACAGGGCTTGAGGCAGTATTTT
TRBV27,TRBJ2-5,many,.,CASSFVGRQETQYF,TGTGCCAGCAGTTTTGTGGGGCGACAAGAGACCCAGTACTTC
TRBV7-9,TRBJ2-5,many,TRBD2,CASMISGGQETQYF,TGTGCCAGTATGATTAGCGGGGGCCAAGAGACCCAGTACTTC
TRBV7-2,TRBJ2-7,many,.,CASSRDGTDYEQYF,TGTGCCAGCAGCCGTGACGGGACTGACTACGAGCAGTACTTC
TRBV6-1,TRBJ2-5,many,.,CASTLPQGGGETQYF,TGTGCCAGCACCCTACCCCAGGGGGGAGGAGAGACCCAGTACTTC